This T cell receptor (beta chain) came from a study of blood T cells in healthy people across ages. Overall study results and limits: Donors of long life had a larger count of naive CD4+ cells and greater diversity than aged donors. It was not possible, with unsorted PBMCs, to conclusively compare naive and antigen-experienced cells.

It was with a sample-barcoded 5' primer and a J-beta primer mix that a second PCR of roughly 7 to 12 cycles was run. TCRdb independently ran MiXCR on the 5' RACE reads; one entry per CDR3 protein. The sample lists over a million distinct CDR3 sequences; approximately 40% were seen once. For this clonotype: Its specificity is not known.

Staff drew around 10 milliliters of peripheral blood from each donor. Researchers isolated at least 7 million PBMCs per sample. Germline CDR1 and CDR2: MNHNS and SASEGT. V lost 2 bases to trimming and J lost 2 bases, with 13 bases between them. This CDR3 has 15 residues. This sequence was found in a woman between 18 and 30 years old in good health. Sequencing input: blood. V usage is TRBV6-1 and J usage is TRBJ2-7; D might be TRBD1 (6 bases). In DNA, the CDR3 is TGTGCCAGCAGTGAATGGGGGCAAGTCCCCTACGAGCAGTACTTC. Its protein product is CASSEWGQVPYEQYF.